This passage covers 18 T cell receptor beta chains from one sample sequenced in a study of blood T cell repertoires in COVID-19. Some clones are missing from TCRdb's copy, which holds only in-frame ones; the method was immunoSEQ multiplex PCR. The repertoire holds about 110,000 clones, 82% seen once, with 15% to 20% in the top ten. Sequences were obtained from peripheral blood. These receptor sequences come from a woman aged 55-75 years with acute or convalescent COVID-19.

CDR3 nucleotide sequence: TGCGCCAGCAGTAGGACAGGGGAAGATCAGCCCCAGCATTTT. Its protein product is CASSRTGEDQPQHF. J is TRBJ1-5 and V is TRBV5-1, with 9 positions matching TRBD1. The CDR3 extends over 14 amino acids. Germline assignment: CDR1 SGHRS and CDR2 YFSETQ. V lost 5 bases and J lost 5; bases outside the gene matches: 5.

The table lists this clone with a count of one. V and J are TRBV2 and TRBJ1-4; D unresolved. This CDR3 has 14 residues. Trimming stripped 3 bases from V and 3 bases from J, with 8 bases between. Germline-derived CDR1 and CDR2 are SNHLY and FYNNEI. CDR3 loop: CASSDLTANEKLFF. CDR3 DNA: TGTGCCAGCAGTGACCTGACTGCTAATGAAAAACTGTTTTTT.

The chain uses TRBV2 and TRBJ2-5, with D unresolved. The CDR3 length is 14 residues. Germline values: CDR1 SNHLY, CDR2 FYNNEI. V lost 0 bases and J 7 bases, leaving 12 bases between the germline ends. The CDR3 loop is CASSEARGSGTQYF. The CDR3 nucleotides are TGTGCCAGCAGTGAAGCGCGCGGTTCTGGGACCCAGTACTTC.

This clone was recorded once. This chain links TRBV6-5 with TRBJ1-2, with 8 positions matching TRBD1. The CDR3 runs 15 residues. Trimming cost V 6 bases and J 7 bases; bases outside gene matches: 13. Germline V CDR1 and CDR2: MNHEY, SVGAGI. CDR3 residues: CASSRPDQGAGGYTF. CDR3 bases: TGTGCCAGCAGCCGGCCCGATCAGGGGGCGGGTGGCTACACCTTC.

CDR3 amino acids: CASSLGGTGELFF. DNA for the CDR3: TGTGCCAGCAGCTTGGGCGGGACCGGGGAGCTGTTTTTT. V gene TRBV11-3 combines with J gene TRBJ2-2, with D maybe TRBD2 (5 bases). V dropped 3 bases and J dropped 5 bases, with 7 bases sitting between them. The CDR3 is 13 residues long. Per germline, CDR1 SGHNT and CDR2 YENEEA. The full variable domain, with the rest looked up from reference TRBV11-3 and TRBJ2-2, is EAGVVQSPRYKIIEKKQPVAFWCNPISGHNTLYWYLQNLGQGPELLIRYENEEAVDDSQLPKDRFSAERLKGVDSTLKIQPAELGDSAVYLCASSLGGTGELFFGEGSRLTVL.

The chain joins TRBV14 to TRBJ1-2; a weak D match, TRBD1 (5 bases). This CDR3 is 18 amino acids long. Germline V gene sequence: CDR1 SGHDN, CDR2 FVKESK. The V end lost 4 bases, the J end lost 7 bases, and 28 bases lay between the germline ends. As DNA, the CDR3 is TGTGCCAGCAGCCCCAACCCTGGGACCTTAAGCAGGCGGGGTGGCTACACCTTC. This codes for CASSPNPGTLSRRGGYTF.

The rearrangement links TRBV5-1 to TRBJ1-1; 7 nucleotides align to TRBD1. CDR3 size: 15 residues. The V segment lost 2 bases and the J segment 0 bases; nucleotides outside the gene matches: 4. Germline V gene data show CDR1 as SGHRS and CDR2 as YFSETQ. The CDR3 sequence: CASSLRGQMNTEAFF. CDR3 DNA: TGCGCCAGCAGCTTACGGGGACAGATGAACACTGAAGCTTTCTTT.

Here the CDR3 reads CASSLGAHEKLFF. DNA of the CDR3: TGTGCCAGCAGCTTAGGGGCTCATGAAAAACTGTTTTTT. V is TRBV5-4 and J is TRBJ1-4, with a tentative D call TRBD1 (5 bases). Germline-derived CDR1 and CDR2 are SGHNT and YYREEE (reference sequence). V was clipped by 2 bases and J by 6 bases, with 8 bases between them. CDR3 size: 13 residues.

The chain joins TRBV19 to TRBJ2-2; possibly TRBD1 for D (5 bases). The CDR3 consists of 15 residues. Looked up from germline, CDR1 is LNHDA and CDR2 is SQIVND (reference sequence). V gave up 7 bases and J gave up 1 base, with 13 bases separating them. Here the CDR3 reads CASTPRQGNTGELFF. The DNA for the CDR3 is TGTGCCAGTACCCCGAGGCAGGGGAACACCGGGGAGCTGTTTTTT. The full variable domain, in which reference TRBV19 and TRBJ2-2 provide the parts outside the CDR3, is DGGITQSPKYLFRKEGQNVTLSCEQNLNHDAMYWYRQDPGQGLRLIYYSQIVNDFQKGDIAEGYSVSREKKESFPLTVTSAQKNPTAFYLCASTPRQGNTGELFFGEGSRLTVL.

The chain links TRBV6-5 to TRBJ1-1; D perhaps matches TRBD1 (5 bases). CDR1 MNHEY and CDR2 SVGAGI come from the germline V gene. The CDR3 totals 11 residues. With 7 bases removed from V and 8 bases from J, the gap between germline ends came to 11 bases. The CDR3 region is CASIRGAEAFF. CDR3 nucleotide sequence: TGTGCCAGCATTCGTGGGGCAGAAGCTTTCTTT.

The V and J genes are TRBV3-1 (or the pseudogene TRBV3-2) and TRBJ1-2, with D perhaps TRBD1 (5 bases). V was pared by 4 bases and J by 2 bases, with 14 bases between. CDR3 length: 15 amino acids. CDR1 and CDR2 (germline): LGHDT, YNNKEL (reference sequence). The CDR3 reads CASSPPRAGNYGYTF. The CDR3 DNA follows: TGTGCCAGCAGCCCCCCAAGGGCAGGGAACTATGGCTACACCTTC.

CDR3 nucleotides: TGTGCCAGCAGCCCCGGGACTCCTAATGGCTACACCTTC. This sequence encodes CASSPGTPNGYTF. This chain connects TRBV7-2 to TRBJ1-2, with a tentative D call TRBD1 (5 bases). The ends were cut back, 5 bases at V and 6 bases at J, with 13 bases in the middle. The CDR3 spans 13 residues. Germline V gene data show CDR1 as SGHTA and CDR2 as FQGNSA.

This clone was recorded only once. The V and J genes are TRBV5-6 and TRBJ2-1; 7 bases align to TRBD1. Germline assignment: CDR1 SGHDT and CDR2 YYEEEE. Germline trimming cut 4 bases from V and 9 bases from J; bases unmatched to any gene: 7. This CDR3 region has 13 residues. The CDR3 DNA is TGTGCCAGCAGCCGCCGGGACAGCACTGAGCAGTTCTTC. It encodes CASSRRDSTEQFF.

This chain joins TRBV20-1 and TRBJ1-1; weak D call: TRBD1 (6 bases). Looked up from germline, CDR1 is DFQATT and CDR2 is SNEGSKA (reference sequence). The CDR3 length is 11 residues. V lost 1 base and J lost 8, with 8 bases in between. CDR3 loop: CSARVRGEAFF. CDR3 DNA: TGCAGTGCTAGAGTTAGGGGGGAAGCTTTCTTT.

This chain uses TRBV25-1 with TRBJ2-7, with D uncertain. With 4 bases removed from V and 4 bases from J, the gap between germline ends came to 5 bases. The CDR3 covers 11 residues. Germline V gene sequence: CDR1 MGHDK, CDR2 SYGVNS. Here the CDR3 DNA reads TGTGCCAGCAGTGGGCTGTACGAGCAGTACTTC. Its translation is CASSGLYEQYF.

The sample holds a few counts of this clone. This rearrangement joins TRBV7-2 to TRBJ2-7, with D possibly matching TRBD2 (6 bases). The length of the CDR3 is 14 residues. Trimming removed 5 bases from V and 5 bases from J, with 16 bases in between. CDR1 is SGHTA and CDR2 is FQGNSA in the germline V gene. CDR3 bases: TGTGCCAGCAGCCTGCAATCGACTAGTAACGAGCAGTACTTC. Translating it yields CASSLQSTSNEQYF.

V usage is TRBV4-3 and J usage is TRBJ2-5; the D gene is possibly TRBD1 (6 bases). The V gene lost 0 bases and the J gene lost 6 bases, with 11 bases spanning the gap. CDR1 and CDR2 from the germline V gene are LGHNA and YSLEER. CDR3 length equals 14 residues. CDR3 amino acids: CASSQDLTGKTQYF. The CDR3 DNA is TGCGCCAGCAGCCAAGATCTAACAGGGAAGACCCAGTACTTC.

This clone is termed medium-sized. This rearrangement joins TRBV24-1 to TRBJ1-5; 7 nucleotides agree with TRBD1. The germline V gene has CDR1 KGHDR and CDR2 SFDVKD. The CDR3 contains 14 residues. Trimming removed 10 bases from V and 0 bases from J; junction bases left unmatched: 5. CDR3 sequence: CATGGTVSNQPQHF. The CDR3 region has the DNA TGTGCCACTGGCGGGACAGTTAGCAATCAGCCCCAGCATTTT.